This TCR beta chain is drawn from a study of post-analysis software for immune sequencing data. Study findings and constraints: In multiple sclerosis, normalized Chao1 diversity was significantly below that of controls. Samples sharing a preparation batch grouped tightly together when assessed by F measure. Among several TRBV segments more frequent in patients than controls were TRBV5-6, TRBV5-1 and TRBV20-1.

Researchers reported that TCR beta cDNA libraries carried unique molecular identifiers. The source material, about 0.9 to 11 million T cells, gave rise to 500,000 or so cDNA molecules. MiXCR, applied by TCRdb to the PCR reads, yields one record per CDR3 protein. Among roughly 580,000 distinct CDR3 sequences listed, roughly 46% were seen once. Trimming stripped 3 bases from V and 5 bases from J, with 10 bases between. CDR3 size: 13 residues. In its sample, this clonotype was seen a few times. Its specificity is unknown. Sequenced: blood. The chain recombines TRBV12-3 or TRBV12-4 with TRBJ1-1, with no clear D. The receptor comes from a girl between 5 and 17 years old with multiple sclerosis. CDR3 amino acids: CASSFLRWTEAFF. The CDR3 region has the DNA TGTGCCAGCAGTTTTTTACGGTGGACTGAAGCTTTCTTT.